A selection of T cell receptor beta chains follows, all from one sample in a study of T cell repertoires in cytomegalovirus infection. No antigens are known for them. TCRdb reprocessed the reads via MiXCR and lists one record per CDR3 protein. The table lists tens of thousands of distinct CDR3 sequences, around 18% of them singletons. The sample consisted of CD8+ T cells from cultured PBMCs, taken from culture after CMV antigen stimulation. The receptors stem from a human donor in good health (CMV status not recorded). Some clones in this sample may be carry-over from other donors' samples. Both conserved end residues are part of each CDR3.

V gene: TRBV9
J gene: TRBJ2-1
CDR3 protein: CASSVGHRSSYNEQFF

V gene: TRBV9
J gene: TRBJ2-7
CDR3 protein: CASSGGGIAGSPGHF

V gene: TRBV7-2
J gene: TRBJ2-7
CDR3 protein: CASSGRVIREQYF

V gene: TRBV6-2/TRBV6-3
J gene: TRBJ1-5
CDR3 protein: CASSYTKTGGHQPQHF

V gene: TRBV30
J gene: TRBJ1-2
CDR3 protein: CAWTRTGLVYSYTF

V gene: TRBV24-1
J gene: TRBJ2-3
CDR3 protein: CATGLADTQYF

V gene: TRBV9
J gene: TRBJ1-4
CDR3 protein: CASSSSPGTPRREKLFF

V gene: TRBV11-2
J gene: TRBJ2-7
CDR3 protein: CASSFEGYEQYF

V gene: TRBV9
J gene: TRBJ1-1
CDR3 protein: CASSPKGTANTEAFF

V gene: TRBV12-3/TRBV12-4
J gene: TRBJ1-2
CDR3 protein: CASSLNRAPSNYGYTF

V gene: TRBV6-5
J gene: TRBJ2-3
CDR3 protein: CASSYRSTDTQYF

V gene: TRBV7-3
J gene: TRBJ2-3
CDR3 protein: CASSSSGGRTDTQYF

V gene: TRBV20-1
J gene: TRBJ2-7
CDR3 protein: CSARELAPGYEQYF

V gene: TRBV20-1
J gene: TRBJ2-5
CDR3 protein: CSAGNRNQETQYF

V gene: TRBV11-2
J gene: TRBJ2-7
CDR3 protein: CASEGGSYEQYF

V gene: TRBV6-2/TRBV6-3
J gene: TRBJ2-1
CDR3 protein: CASSYGAGPYNEQFF

V gene: TRBV6-5
J gene: TRBJ1-2
CDR3 protein: CASSYSMRGTDLYGYTF

V gene: TRBV4-3
J gene: TRBJ1-1
CDR3 protein: CASSLTPTAEAFF

V gene: TRBV7-2
J gene: TRBJ2-5
CDR3 protein: CASSLRDRPTRETQYF

V gene: TRBV28
J gene: TRBJ1-5
CDR3 protein: CASSSGGSVSNQPQHF

V gene: TRBV6-2/TRBV6-3
J gene: TRBJ1-1
CDR3 protein: CASLSLGENTEAFF

V gene: TRBV12-3/TRBV12-4
J gene: TRBJ1-1
CDR3 protein: CASSYGREAFF

V gene: TRBV2
J gene: TRBJ2-1
CDR3 protein: CASSERILAGDINEQFF

V gene: TRBV7-2
J gene: TRBJ2-3
CDR3 protein: CASSPGIQFSTDTQYF

V gene: TRBV7-2
J gene: TRBJ2-7
CDR3 protein: CASSQGGGAHEQYF

V gene: TRBV7-9
J gene: TRBJ2-5
CDR3 protein: CVSSASGQGETQYF

V gene: TRBV12-3/TRBV12-4
J gene: TRBJ2-5
CDR3 protein: CASSLLGQGETQYF

V gene: TRBV20-1
J gene: TRBJ2-4
CDR3 protein: CSASRGGSGRVAKNIQYF

V gene: TRBV6-1
J gene: TRBJ2-1
CDR3 protein: CASSEGLAGFSYNEQFF

V gene: TRBV7-9
J gene: TRBJ1-3
CDR3 protein: CASSRSGQAYPHSGNTIYF

V gene: TRBV7-6
J gene: TRBJ2-1
CDR3 protein: CASSSRGGGYNEQFF

V gene: TRBV12-3/TRBV12-4
J gene: TRBJ1-3
CDR3 protein: CASSLSGSGNTIYF

V gene: TRBV10-3
J gene: TRBJ2-1
CDR3 protein: CAISTIPTEQFF

V gene: TRBV11-2
J gene: TRBJ2-7
CDR3 protein: CASSWDVSYEQYF

V gene: TRBV7-2
J gene: TRBJ2-1
CDR3 protein: CASSLADRGRDNEQFF

V gene: TRBV20-1
J gene: TRBJ2-7
CDR3 protein: CSARVPPGNEQYF

V gene: TRBV18
J gene: TRBJ1-2
CDR3 protein: CASSLNAGTVNYGYTF